Below are 17 T cell receptor beta chains sequenced from a single sample in a study of CD8 T cells in ankylosing spondylitis. TCRdb re-analysed the 5' RACE reads in MiXCR, keeping a single row per CDR3 protein. Found here are 150,000 or so distinct CDR3 sequences, around 10% of them singletons; the top ten hold just under 30%. Source material: blood, either unsorted or a sorted T cell fraction (not recorded which). These receptors all come from a male donor with ankylosing spondylitis or in good health (not recorded which).

This clonotype has ten or more counts. J is TRBJ2-6 and V is TRBV5-1, with TRBD2 identical over 11 bases. The CDR3 spans 17 residues. Germline trimming cut 0 bases from V and 3 bases from J; bases unmatched to any gene: 2. Germline assignment: CDR1 SGHRS and CDR2 YFSETQ. This CDR3 reads CASSLVLAGGGANVLTF. CDR3 in DNA: TGCGCCAGCAGCTTGGTCCTAGCGGGAGGTGGGGCCAACGTCCTGACTTTC.

There are many counts of this clonotype. This rearrangement joins TRBV5-1 to TRBJ2-1; D is ambiguous. V was clipped by 0 bases and J by 0 bases, with 4 bases between them. Germline lookup yields CDR1 SGHRS and CDR2 YFSETQ. The CDR3 contains 14 residues. The CDR3 nucleotides are TGCGCCAGCAGCTTGGTTAGCTCCTACAATGAGCAGTTCTTC. It yields the protein CASSLVSSYNEQFF.

Many counts were recorded for this clonotype. The chain combines TRBV20-1 with TRBJ2-3, with 13 bases identical to TRBD2. With V trimmed by 3 bases and J by 2 bases, 5 bases remained unmatched. CDR3 length: 16 residues. Germline CDR1 DFQATT, CDR2 SNEGSKA (reference sequence). This chain's CDR3 is CSARSGLAGVTDTQYF. The CDR3 coding sequence is TGCAGTGCTAGGTCAGGACTAGCGGGGGTCACAGATACGCAGTATTTT.

The chain carries TRBV12-3 or TRBV12-4 and TRBJ2-1; D possibly uses TRBD1 or TRBD2 (6 bases each). The CDR3 runs 15 residues. Between the trimmed V and J ends, which lost 4 bases and 7 bases, there was a span of 17 bases. CDR3 loop: CASSSTGPRGNEQFF. As DNA, the CDR3 is TGTGCCAGCAGTTCAACAGGGCCCCGGGGGAATGAGCAGTTCTTC.

This clonotype was detected many times. This chain connects TRBV30 to TRBJ2-2; no clear D gene. Between the trimmed V and J ends, which lost 5 bases and 7 bases, there was a span of 5 bases. Germline-derived CDR1 and CDR2 are GTSNPN and SVGIG (reference sequence). CDR3 length: 10 residues. DNA of the CDR3: TGTGCCTGGGGAATCGGGGAGCTGTTTTTT. It specifies CAWGIGELFF.

The sample holds a few counts of this clonotype. The chain employs TRBV6-1 and TRBJ2-7; 9 bases map to TRBD1. Germline CDR1 MNHNS, CDR2 SASEGT. This CDR3 comprises 17 residues. With 5 bases clipped from V and 4 bases from J, the junction kept 15 bases outside the gene matches. This CDR3 reads CASSNAAAGQGSYEQYF. The DNA for the CDR3 is TGTGCCAGCAGTAATGCGGCGGCGGGACAGGGTTCGTACGAGCAGTACTTC.

The chain links TRBV7-2 to TRBJ1-2; D gene uncertain. This CDR3 region has 14 residues. Between the trimmed V and J ends, which lost 0 bases and 6 bases, there was a span of 11 bases. Germline V CDR1 and CDR2: SGHTA, FQGNSA. CDR3 in amino acids: CASSLAKALDGYTF. CDR3 DNA sequence: TGTGCCAGCAGCTTAGCTAAGGCATTAGATGGCTACACCTTC.

This clonotype was counted a few times. Compared with germline, one end of the junction differs, possibly owing to a read error. CDR3 amino acids: CASSLAGPRNIQYF. Written as DNA, the CDR3 is TGTGCCAGCAGTCTAGCGGGTCCGCGGAACATTCAGTACTTC. The rearrangement joins TRBV12-3 or TRBV12-4 to TRBJ2-4, with 8 nucleotides matching TRBD2. This CDR3 spans 14 amino acids.

This clonotype was detected many times. This chain joins TRBV10-3 and TRBJ2-1; TRBD1 agrees at 9 bases. CDR1 is ENHRY, CDR2 SYGVKD, per germline. Unmatched junction bases numbered 4, after V lost 4 bases and J lost 9 bases. The CDR3 is 13 amino acids. CDR3 in DNA: TGTGCCATCAGTGGGGGACAGGGCAGTGAGCAGTTCTTC. This translates into CAISGGQGSEQFF.

This clonotype has at least ten counts. The chain has TRBV10-3 and TRBJ2-7; TRBD2 might be the D (7 bases). The germline gives CDR1 ENHRY, CDR2 SYGVKD. Trimming removed 10 bases at V and 1 base at J, with 14 bases between. CDR3 size: 13 residues. The CDR3 protein is CASRGGRSYEQYF. For the CDR3, the DNA is TGTGCCAGTAGGGGGGGGCGATCCTACGAGCAGTACTTC.

This clonotype was observed at least ten times. The J gene is TRBJ2-1, the V gene TRBV5-1, with 14 bases that match TRBD2. The CDR3 totals 14 residues. The junction had 7 bases not matched to a gene; V was cut back by 3 bases and J by 14 bases. Looked up from germline, CDR1 is SGHRS and CDR2 is YFSETQ. DNA for the CDR3: TGCGCCAGCAGCTCCGGGACTAGCGGGAGTCCTGAGTTCTTC. Its translation: CASSSGTSGSPEFF.

The sample holds many counts of this clonotype. In DNA, the CDR3 is TGTGCCAGCAGTTTCGTGGTTACCGTATCGGATACGTTTGGCTACACCTTC. It is translated as CASSFVVTVSDTFGYTF. The V gene is TRBV27, the J gene TRBJ1-2, with D uncertain. Trimming pared 3 bases from V and 7 bases from J, leaving 24 bases between. The CDR3 has 17 residues. The germline gives CDR1 MNHEY, CDR2 SMNVEV (reference sequence).

To note about this clonotype: Just one base apart from a much larger clone, this may be a read error. The chain carries TRBV6-1 and TRBJ1-1, with D hard to call. The length of the CDR3 is 14 residues. The V gene's germline CDR1 is MNHNS and CDR2 SASEGT. CDR3 in DNA: TGTGCCAGCAGTGAAGCGGCGTTTCTGACTGAAGCTTTGTTT. This gives the protein CASSEAAFLTEALF.

The rearrangement links TRBV5-1 to TRBJ2-1, with 11 positions matching TRBD2. This CDR3 contains 15 residues. CDR1 and CDR2 (germline): SGHRS, YFSETQ. With V trimmed by 1 base and J by 6 bases, 3 bases remained unmatched. Here the CDR3 reads CASSLTSGGINEQFF. Here the CDR3 DNA reads TGCGCCAGCAGCTTGACTAGCGGGGGTATCAATGAGCAGTTCTTC.

This clonotype was detected ten times or more. V is TRBV27 and J is TRBJ2-3; the D is unclear. V shed 5 bases and J shed 2 bases, with 5 bases lying between them. The CDR3 runs 12 residues. Germline V gene sequence: CDR1 MNHEY, CDR2 SMNVEV (reference sequence). The CDR3 DNA sequence: TGTGCCAGCAGTCCCCACACAGATACGCAGTATTTT. This translates into CASSPHTDTQYF.

This chain connects TRBV3-1 to TRBJ1-4; TRBD1 is a possible D gene (5 bases). This CDR3 is 15 amino acids long. The V end was cut by 4 bases, the J end by 3 bases, with 12 bases between. Germline CDR1 and CDR2: LGHDT and YNNKEL (reference sequence). The CDR3 nucleotides are TGTGCCAGCAGCCCATACAGGACCTCTAATGAAAAACTGTTTTTT. Its protein is CASSPYRTSNEKLFF.

The CDR3 bases are TGTGCCAGCAGGGTAGCGGGGGCCGAAAAAGAGACCCAGTACTTC. Translation: CASRVAGAEKETQYF. This chain connects TRBV6-1 to TRBJ2-5; 9 bases fit TRBD2. V lost 6 bases to trimming and J lost 3 bases; unmatched junction nucleotides: 8. Germline values: CDR1 MNHNS, CDR2 SASEGT. The CDR3 loop spans 15 amino acids.